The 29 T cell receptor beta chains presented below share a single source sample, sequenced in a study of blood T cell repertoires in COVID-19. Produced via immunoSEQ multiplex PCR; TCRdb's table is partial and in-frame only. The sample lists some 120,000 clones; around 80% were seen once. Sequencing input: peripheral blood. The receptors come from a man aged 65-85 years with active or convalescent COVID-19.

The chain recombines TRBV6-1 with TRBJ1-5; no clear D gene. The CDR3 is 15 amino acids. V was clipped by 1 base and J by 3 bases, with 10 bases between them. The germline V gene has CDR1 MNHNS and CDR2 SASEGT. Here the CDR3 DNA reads TGTGCCAGCAGTGAAGGGATTGACTACAATCAGCCCCAGCATTTT. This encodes CASSEGIDYNQPQHF.

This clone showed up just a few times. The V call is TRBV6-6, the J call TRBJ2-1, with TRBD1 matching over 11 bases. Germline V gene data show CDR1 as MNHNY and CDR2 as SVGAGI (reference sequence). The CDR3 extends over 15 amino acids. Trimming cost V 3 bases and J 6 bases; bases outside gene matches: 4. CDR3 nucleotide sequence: TGTGCCAGCAGTTATTCCGGGACAGGGGGCAATGAGCAGTTCTTC. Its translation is CASSYSGTGGNEQFF.

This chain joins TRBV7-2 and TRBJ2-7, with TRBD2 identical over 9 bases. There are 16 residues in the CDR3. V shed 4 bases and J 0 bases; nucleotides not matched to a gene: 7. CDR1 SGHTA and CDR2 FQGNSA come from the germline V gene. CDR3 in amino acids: CASSSRTSELSYEQYF. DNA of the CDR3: TGTGCCAGCAGCTCTCGGACTAGCGAGCTCTCCTACGAGCAGTACTTC.

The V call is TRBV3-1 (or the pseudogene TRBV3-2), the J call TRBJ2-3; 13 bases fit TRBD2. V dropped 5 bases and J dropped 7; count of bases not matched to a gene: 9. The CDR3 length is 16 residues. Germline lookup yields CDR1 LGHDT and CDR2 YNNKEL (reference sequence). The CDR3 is CASSFSRTSGSNTQYF. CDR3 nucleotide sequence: TGTGCCAGCAGCTTTTCCCGGACTAGCGGGAGTAATACGCAGTATTTT.

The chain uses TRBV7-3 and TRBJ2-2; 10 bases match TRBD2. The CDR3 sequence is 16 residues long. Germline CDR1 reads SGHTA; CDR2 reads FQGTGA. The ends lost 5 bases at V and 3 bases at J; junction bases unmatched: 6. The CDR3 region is CASSPRGTSDTGELFF. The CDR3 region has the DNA TGTGCCAGCAGCCCGCGTGGGACTAGCGACACCGGGGAGCTGTTTTTT.

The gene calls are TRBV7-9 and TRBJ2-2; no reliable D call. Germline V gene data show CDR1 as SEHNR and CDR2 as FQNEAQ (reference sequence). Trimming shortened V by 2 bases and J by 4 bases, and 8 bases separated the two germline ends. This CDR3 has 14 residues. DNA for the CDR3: TGTGCCAGCAGCTTATACCCTAGCACCGGGGAGCTGTTTTTT. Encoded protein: CASSLYPSTGELFF. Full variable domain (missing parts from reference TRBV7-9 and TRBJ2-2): DTGVSQNPRHKITKRGQNVTFRCDPISEHNRLYWYRQTLGQGPEFLTYFQNEAQLEKSRLLSDRFSAERPKGSFSTLEIQRTEQGDSAMYLCASSLYPSTGELFFGEGSRLTVL.

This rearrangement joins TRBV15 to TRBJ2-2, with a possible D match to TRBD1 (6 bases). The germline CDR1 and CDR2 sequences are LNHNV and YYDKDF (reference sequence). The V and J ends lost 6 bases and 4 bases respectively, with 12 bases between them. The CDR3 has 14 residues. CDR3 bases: TGTGCCACCAGTATCAGGGGCAGCACCGGGGAGCTGTTTTTT. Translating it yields CATSIRGSTGELFF. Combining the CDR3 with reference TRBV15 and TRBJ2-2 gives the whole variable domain DAMVIQNPRYQVTQFGKPVTLSCSQTLNHNVMYWYQQKSSQAPKLLFHYYDKDFNNEADTPDNFQSRRPNTSFCFLDIRSPGLGDTAMYLCATSIRGSTGELFFGEGSRLTVL.

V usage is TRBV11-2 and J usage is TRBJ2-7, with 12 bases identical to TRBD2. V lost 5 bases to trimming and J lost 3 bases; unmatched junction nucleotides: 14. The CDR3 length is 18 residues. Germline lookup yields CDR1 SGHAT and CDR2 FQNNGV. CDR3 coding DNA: TGTGCCAGCAGCCCCGCGCGCGGAGGACTAGCGGGGTACTACGAGCAGTACTTC. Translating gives CASSPARGGLAGYYEQYF. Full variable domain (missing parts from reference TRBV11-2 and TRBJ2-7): EAGVAQSPRYKIIEKRQSVAFWCNPISGHATLYWYQQILGQGPKLLIQFQNNGVVDDSQLPKDRFSAERLKGVDSTLKIQPAKLEDSAVYLCASSPARGGLAGYYEQYFGPGTRLTVT.

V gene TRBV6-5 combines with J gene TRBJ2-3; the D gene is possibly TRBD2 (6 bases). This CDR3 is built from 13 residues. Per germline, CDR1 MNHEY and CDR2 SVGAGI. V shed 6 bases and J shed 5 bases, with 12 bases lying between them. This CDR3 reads CASSPGVGDTQYF. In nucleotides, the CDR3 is TGTGCCAGCAGCCCGGGAGTGGGAGATACGCAGTATTTT.

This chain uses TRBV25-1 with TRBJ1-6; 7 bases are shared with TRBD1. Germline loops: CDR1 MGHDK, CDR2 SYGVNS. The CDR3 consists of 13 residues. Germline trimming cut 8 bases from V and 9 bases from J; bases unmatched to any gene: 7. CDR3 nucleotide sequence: TGTGCCAGCCAACTACAGGGGACTTCACCCCTCCACTTT. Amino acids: CASQLQGTSPLHF.

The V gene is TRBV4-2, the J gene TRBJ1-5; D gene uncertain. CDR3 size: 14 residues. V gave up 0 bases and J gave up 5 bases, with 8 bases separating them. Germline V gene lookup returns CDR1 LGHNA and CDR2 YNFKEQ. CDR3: CASSQDGQDQPQHF. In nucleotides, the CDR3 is TGTGCCAGCAGCCAAGATGGCCAGGATCAGCCCCAGCATTTT.

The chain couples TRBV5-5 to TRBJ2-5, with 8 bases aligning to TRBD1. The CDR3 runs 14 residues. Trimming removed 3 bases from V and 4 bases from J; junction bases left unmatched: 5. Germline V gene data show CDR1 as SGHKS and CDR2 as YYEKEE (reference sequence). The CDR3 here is CASSSPDRGETQYF. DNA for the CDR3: TGTGCCAGCAGCTCCCCTGACAGGGGAGAGACCCAGTACTTC. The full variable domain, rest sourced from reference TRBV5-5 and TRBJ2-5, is DAGVTQSPTHLIKTRGQQVTLRCSPISGHKSVSWYQQVLGQGPQFIFQYYEKEERGRGNFPDRFSARQFPNYSSELNVNALLLGDSALYLCASSSPDRGETQYFGPGTRLLVL.

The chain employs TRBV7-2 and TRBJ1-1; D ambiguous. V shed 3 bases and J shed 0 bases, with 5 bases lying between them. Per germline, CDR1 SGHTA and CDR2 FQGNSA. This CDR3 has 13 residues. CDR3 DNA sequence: TGTGCCAGCAGCTTCAGGCTGAACACTGAAGCTTTCTTT. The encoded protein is CASSFRLNTEAFF. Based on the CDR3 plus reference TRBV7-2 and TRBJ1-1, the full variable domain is GAGVSQSPSNKVTEKGKDVELRCDPISGHTALYWYRQSLGQGLEFLIYFQGNSAPDKSGLPSDRFSAERTGGSVSTLTIQRTQQEDSAVYLCASSFRLNTEAFFGQGTRLTVV.

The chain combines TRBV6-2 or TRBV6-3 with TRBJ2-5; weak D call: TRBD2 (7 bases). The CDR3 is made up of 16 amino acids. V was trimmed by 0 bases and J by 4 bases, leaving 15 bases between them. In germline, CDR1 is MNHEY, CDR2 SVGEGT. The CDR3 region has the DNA TGTGCCAGCAGTTACTCGAGGGGGAGGGATAGAGAGACCCAGTACTTC. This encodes CASSYSRGRDRETQYF.

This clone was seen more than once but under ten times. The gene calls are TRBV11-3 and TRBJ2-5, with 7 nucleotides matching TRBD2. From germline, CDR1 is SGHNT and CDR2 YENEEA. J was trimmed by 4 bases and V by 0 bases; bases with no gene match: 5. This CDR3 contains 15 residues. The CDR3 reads CASSLEGGVGETQYF. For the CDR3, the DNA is TGTGCCAGCAGCTTAGAGGGGGGGGTCGGAGAGACCCAGTACTTC.

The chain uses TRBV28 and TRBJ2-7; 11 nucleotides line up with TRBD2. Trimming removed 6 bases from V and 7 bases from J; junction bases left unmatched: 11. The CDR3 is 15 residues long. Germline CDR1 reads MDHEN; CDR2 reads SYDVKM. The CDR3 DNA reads TGTGCCAGCAGCCCCCCCTTAGCGGGGGGGCCTGAGCAGTACTTC. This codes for CASSPPLAGGPEQYF.

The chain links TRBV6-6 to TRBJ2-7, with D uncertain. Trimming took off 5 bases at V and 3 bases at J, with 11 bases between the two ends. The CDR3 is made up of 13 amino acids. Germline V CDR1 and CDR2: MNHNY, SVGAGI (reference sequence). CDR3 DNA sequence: TGTGCCAGCAGTCCGCCCCAGGTCTACGAGCAGTACTTC. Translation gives CASSPPQVYEQYF.

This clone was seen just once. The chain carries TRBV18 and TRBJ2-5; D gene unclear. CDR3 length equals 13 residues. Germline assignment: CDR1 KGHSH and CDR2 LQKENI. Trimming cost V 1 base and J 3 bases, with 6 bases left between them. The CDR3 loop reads CASSPRAKETQYF. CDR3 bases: TGTGCCAGCTCACCACGGGCTAAAGAGACCCAGTACTTC.

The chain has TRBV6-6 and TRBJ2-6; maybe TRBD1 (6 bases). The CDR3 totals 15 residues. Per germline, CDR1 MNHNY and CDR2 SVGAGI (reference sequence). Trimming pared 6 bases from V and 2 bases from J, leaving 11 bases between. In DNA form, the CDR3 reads TGTGCCAGCAGCTCAGGGGACACTGGGGCCAACGTCCTGACTTTC. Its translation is CASSSGDTGANVLTF.

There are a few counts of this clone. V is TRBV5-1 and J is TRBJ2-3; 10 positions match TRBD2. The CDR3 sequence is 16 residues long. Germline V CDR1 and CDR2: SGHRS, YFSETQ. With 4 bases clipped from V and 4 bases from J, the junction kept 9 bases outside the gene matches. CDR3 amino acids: CASSPQSGRAPDTQYF. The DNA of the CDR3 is TGCGCCAGCAGCCCGCAGAGCGGGAGGGCCCCAGATACGCAGTATTTT.

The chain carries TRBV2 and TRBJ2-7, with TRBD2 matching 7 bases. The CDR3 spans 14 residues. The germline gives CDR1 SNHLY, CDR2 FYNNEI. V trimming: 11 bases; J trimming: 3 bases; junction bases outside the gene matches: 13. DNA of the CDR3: TGTGCCCCCAACCGGCTAGCGGACCTCTACGAGCAGTACTTC. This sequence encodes CAPNRLADLYEQYF.

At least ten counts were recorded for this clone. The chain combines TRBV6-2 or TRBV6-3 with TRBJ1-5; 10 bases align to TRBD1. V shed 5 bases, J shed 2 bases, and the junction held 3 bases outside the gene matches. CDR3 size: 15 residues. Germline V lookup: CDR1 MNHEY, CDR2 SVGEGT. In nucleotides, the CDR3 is TGTGCCAGCAGTACCGGGACAGGGGGCAATCAGCCCCAGCATTTT. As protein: CASSTGTGGNQPQHF.

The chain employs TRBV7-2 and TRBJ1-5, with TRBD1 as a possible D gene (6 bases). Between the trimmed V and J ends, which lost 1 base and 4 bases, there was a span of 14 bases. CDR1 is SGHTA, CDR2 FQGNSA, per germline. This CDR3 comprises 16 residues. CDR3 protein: CASSLGRGMPNQPQHF. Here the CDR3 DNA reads TGTGCCAGCAGCTTAGGCAGGGGCATGCCAAATCAGCCCCAGCATTTT.

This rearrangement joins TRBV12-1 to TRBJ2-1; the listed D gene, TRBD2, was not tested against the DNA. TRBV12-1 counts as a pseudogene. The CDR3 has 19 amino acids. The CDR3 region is CASSFAGLAGGSSYNEQFF. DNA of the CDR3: TGTGCCAGCAGCTTCGCGGGACTAGCGGGAGGGAGCTCCTACAATGAGCAGTTCTTC.

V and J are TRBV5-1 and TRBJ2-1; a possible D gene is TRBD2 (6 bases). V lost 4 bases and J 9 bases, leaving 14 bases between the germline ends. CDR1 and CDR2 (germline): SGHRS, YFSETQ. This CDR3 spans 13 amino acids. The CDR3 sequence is CASSPGDTAEQFF. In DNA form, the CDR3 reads TGCGCCAGCAGCCCGGGAGATACGGCTGAGCAGTTCTTC.

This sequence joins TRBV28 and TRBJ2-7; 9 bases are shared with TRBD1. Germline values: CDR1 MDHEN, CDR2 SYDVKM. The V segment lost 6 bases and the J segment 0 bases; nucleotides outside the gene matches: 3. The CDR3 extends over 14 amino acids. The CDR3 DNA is TGTGCCAGCAGGGGGACAGGGAACTCCTACGAGCAGTACTTC. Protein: CASRGTGNSYEQYF.

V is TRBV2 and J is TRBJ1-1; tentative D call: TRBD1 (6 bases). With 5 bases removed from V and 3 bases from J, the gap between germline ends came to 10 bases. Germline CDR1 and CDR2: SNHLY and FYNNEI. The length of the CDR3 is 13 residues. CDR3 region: CASSLGQYTEAFF. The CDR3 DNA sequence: TGTGCCAGCAGTTTAGGACAGTACACTGAAGCTTTCTTT.

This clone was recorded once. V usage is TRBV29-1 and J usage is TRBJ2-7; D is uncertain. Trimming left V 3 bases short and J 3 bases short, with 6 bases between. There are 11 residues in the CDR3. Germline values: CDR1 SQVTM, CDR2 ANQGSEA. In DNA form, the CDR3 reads TGCAGCGTTGATTTCGGCTACGAGCAGTACTTC. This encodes CSVDFGYEQYF.

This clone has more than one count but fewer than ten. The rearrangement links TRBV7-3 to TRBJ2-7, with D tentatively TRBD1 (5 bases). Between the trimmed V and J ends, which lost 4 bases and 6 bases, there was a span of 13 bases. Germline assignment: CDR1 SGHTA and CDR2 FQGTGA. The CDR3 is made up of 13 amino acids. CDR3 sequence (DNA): TGTGCCAGCAGCTCCCAAGGTAGGGGCGAGCAGTACTTC. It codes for CASSSQGRGEQYF.